This T cell receptor (beta chain) was captured in a study of T cells after yellow fever vaccination. Study in general: In the case of low-cell-number fractions, SMART-Seq v4 Ultra Low Input was used for preparation. Study-level findings and limits: After the booster, approximately 95% of CD4 and roughly nine tenths of CD8 primary-response clones were re-detected. The CD4 and CD8 compartments had a small share of their clonotypes in common.

They built TCR cDNA with 5'RACE template switching, a step that put in a universal primer site and UMIs. TCRdb ran MiXCR on the 5' RACE reads and lists one entry per CDR3 protein. The sample records around 310,000 distinct CDR3 sequences, around 3.9% being singletons. This clonotype was found many times. Its matching antigen is unknown. This CDR3 contains 11 residues. V lost 7 bases, J lost 4 bases, and 7 bases lay in between. Germline-derived CDR1 and CDR2 are MDHEN and SYDVKM. This receptor was obtained from a man between 18 and 29 years old who received the YFV17D yellow fever vaccine. The material was PBMCs, obtained on the day of the yellow fever booster vaccination. The genes are TRBV28 and TRBJ2-5; D remains unclear. The CDR3 region is CASTLRETQYF. As DNA, the CDR3 is TGTGCCAGCACCTTGCGAGAGACCCAGTACTTC.